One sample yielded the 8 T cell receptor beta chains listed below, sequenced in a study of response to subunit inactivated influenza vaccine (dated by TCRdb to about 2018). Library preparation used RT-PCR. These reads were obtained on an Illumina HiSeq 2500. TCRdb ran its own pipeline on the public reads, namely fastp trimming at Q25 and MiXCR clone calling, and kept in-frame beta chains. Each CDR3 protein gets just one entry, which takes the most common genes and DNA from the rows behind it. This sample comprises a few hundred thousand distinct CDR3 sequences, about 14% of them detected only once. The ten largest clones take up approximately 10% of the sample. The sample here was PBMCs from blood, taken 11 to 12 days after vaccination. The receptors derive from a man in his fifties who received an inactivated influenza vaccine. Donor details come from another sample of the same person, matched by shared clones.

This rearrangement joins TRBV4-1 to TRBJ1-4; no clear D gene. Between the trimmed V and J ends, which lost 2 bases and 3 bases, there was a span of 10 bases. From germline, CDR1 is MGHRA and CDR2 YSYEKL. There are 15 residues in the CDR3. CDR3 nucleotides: TGCGCCAGCAGCCAAAGAGATTGGGCTAATGAAAAACTGTTTTTT. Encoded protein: CASSQRDWANEKLFF.

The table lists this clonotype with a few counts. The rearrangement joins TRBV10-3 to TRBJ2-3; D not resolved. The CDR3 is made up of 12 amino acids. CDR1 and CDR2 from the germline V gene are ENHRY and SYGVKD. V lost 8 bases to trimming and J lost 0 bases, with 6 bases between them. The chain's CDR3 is CAIAASTDTQYF. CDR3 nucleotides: TGTGCCATCGCAGCTAGCACAGATACGCAGTATTTT.

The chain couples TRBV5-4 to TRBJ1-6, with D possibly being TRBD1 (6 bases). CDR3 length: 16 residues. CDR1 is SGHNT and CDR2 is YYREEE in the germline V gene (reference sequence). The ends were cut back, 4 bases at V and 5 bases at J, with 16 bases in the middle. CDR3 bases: TGTGCCAGCAGCCGAGGGGGGGAACATAATAATTCACCCCTCCACTTT. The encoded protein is CASSRGGEHNNSPLHF.

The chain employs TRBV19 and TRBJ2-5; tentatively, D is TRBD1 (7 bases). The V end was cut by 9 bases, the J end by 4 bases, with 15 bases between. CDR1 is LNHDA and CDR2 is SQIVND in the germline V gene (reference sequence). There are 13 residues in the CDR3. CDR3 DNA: TGTGCCAGCCGGAGGGGGCTTGGAGAGACCCAGTACTTC. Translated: CASRRGLGETQYF. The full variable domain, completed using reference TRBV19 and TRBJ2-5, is DGGITQSPKYLFRKEGQNVTLSCEQNLNHDAMYWYRQDPGQGLRLIYYSQIVNDFQKGDIAEGYSVSREKKESFPLTVTSAQKNPTAFYLCASRRGLGETQYFGPGTRLLVL.

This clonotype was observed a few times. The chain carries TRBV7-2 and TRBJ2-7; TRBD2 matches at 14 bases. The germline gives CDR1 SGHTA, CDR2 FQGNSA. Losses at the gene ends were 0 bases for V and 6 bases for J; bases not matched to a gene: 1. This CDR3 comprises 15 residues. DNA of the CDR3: TGTGCCAGCAGCTTAGCGACTAGCGGGAGGGGCGAGCAGTACTTC. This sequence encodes CASSLATSGRGEQYF.

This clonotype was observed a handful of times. CDR3 nucleotides: TGCAGCGGGGGTCTAGCGGGGGGGCCAAACACCGGGGAGCTGTTTTTT. The encoded protein is CSGGLAGGPNTGELFF. The chain is built from TRBV29-1 and TRBJ2-2, with TRBD2 matching over 12 bases. Germline loops: CDR1 SQVTM, CDR2 ANQGSEA. This CDR3 contains 16 residues. The V and J ends lost 7 bases and 2 bases, in that order; junction bases with no gene match: 8.

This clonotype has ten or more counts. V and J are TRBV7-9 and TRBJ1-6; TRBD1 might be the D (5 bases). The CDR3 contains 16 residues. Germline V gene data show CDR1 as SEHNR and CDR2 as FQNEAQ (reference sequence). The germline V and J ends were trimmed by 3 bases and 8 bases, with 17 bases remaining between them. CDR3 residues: CASSFGLGARDSPLHF. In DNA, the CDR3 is TGTGCCAGCAGCTTCGGTTTAGGGGCGCGGGATTCACCCCTCCACTTT.

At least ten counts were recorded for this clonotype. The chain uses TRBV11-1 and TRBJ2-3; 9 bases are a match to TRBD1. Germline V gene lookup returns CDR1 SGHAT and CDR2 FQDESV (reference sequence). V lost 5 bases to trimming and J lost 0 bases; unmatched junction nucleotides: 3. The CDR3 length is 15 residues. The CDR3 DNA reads TGTGCCAGCAGCCTGGGACAGGGTAGCACAGATACGCAGTATTTT. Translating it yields CASSLGQGSTDTQYF. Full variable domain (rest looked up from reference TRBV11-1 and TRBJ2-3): EAEVAQSPRYKITEKSQAVAFWCDPISGHATLYWYRQILGQGPELLVQFQDESVVDDSQLPKDRFSAERLKGVDSTLKIQPAELGDSAMYLCASSLGQGSTDTQYFGPGTRLTVL.